One and the same sample provided the 7 T cell receptor beta chains below, sequenced in a study of shared clonotypes between healthy human individuals. Clones were read by immunoSEQ multiplex PCR, and TCRdb kept only the in-frame ones, dropping some. The sample has about 1.5 million clones, 95% to 99% seen once; the top ten hold roughly 0.45%. The sample consisted of naive CD4+ T cells sorted from blood. The subset denotes: CD45RA+ positively selected. The receptors originated from a man in his thirties or forties in good health.

The V and J genes are TRBV6-4 and TRBJ2-7; D remains unclear. Germline loops: CDR1 MRHNA, CDR2 SNTAGT. The CDR3 totals 14 residues. V was cut by 7 bases and J by 2 bases, with 15 bases left in between. For the CDR3, the DNA is TGTGCCAGCAAAAAAAGGGTATGGCCCTACGAGCAGTACTTC. Translation gives CASKKRVWPYEQYF.

The chain carries TRBV5-1 and TRBJ2-5, with TRBD1 matching 7 bases. This CDR3 is built from 15 residues. V trimming: 3 bases; J trimming: 5 bases; junction bases outside the gene matches: 10. Germline CDR1 and CDR2: SGHRS and YFSETQ. Here the CDR3 reads CASSSGTVALETQYF. The CDR3 coding sequence is TGCGCCAGCAGCTCAGGGACAGTCGCTCTGGAGACCCAGTACTTC.

Worth noting for this clone: The same CDR3 arises from other DNA sequences in this sample as well. This chain uses TRBV5-1 with TRBJ2-7; 7 nucleotides agree with TRBD1. The CDR3 runs to 14 residues. In germline, CDR1 is SGHRS, CDR2 YFSETQ. Trimming removed 2 bases from V and 2 bases from J; junction bases left unmatched: 4. CDR3 nucleotide sequence: TGCGCCAGCAGCTTACGGGACAGTGCCTACGAGCAGTACTTC. Translation: CASSLRDSAYEQYF.

The V and J genes are TRBV7-9 and TRBJ2-2; unclear D gene. The CDR3 runs 12 residues. V was pared by 5 bases and J by 7 bases, with 8 bases between. Germline loops: CDR1 SEHNR, CDR2 FQNEAQ (reference sequence). CDR3 sequence: CASSASGGELFF. The CDR3 DNA follows: TGTGCCAGCAGCGCTTCAGGCGGGGAGCTGTTTTTT.

The chain combines TRBV5-8 with TRBJ2-7; TRBD1 aligns across 10 bases. Germline V gene data show CDR1 as SGHTS and CDR2 as YDEGEE. The CDR3 consists of 16 residues. With V trimmed by 4 bases and J by 2 bases, 9 bases remained unmatched. The CDR3 DNA reads as TGTGCCAGCAGCCCGGGGGACAGGGGAGGAACCTACGAGCAGTACTTC. Protein: CASSPGDRGGTYEQYF.

The V call is TRBV28, the J call TRBJ2-3; the match to TRBD2 covers 11 bases. CDR3 length: 16 residues. Germline CDR1 is MDHEN and CDR2 is SYDVKM. Trimming cost V 4 bases and J 5 bases; bases outside gene matches: 8. CDR3 coding DNA: TGTGCCAGCAGTTCATCCGGGACTAGCGGAAAAGATACGCAGTATTTT. This translates into CASSSSGTSGKDTQYF.

The V and J genes are TRBV19 and TRBJ2-2; D is ambiguous. The CDR3 consists of 15 residues. Trimming took 4 bases from V and 6 from J, leaving 15 bases between them. CDR1 is LNHDA, CDR2 SQIVND, per germline (reference sequence). The CDR3 DNA reads TGTGCCAGTAGTACGCCAGCCATCGTGTCCGGGGAGCTGTTTTTT. It specifies CASSTPAIVSGELFF.